The 27 T cell receptor beta chains given below trace back to one sample, sequenced in a study of regulatory T cells in long-lasting Graves disease. Time point here: newly diagnosed GD, antithyroid drugs for less than 3 months. RNA extracted from PBMCs served as the sequencing template. According to the study, TCR beta libraries were built with iRepertoire HTBI primers and CDR3-region Arm-PCR. TCRdb re-called the multiplex PCR reads with MiXCR, one entry per CDR3 protein. The profile covers roughly 520,000 distinct CDR3 sequences, with around 12% appearing a single time and roughly 9.3% taken by the ten largest. This same sample was also taken into another study, of T cells in Graves' hyperthyroidism and ophthalmopathy.

The input for sequencing was peripheral blood mononuclear cells (PBMCs), taken at new diagnosis, from a patient treated with antithyroid drugs. The receptors were sampled from a woman under 40 with Graves disease.

This clonotype was seen a few times. V and J are TRBV24-1 and TRBJ1-2; TRBD1 aligns across 7 bases. The CDR3 extends over 14 amino acids. V shed 3 bases, J shed 6 bases, and the junction held 6 bases outside the gene matches. CDR1 and CDR2 (germline): KGHDR, SFDVKD. The DNA for the CDR3 is TGTGCCACCAGTGATGAACAGGGGCGAAATGGCTACACCTTC. This encodes CATSDEQGRNGYTF.

The rearrangement links TRBV4-2 to TRBJ2-2, with D possibly being TRBD2 (6 bases). Germline CDR1 is LGHNA and CDR2 is YNFKEQ. V lost 2 bases, J lost 7 bases, and 14 bases lay in between. The CDR3 contains 15 residues. The CDR3 here is CASSQNGGVFGELFF. The CDR3 DNA sequence: TGTGCCAGCAGCCAAAACGGGGGAGTTTTCGGGGAGCTGTTTTTT.

This clonotype was counted many times. CDR3 region: CASSPESRAHYEQYF. In DNA form, the CDR3 reads TGTGCCAGCAGCCCCGAATCGAGAGCCCACTACGAGCAGTACTTC. This chain connects TRBV7-2 to TRBJ2-7; unclear D gene. V shed 5 bases and J shed 3 bases, with 17 bases lying between them. Germline V lookup: CDR1 SGHTA, CDR2 FQGNSA. This CDR3 spans 15 amino acids.

The V gene is TRBV7-9, the J gene TRBJ2-3, with TRBD1 matching 9 bases. With V trimmed by 5 bases and J by 4 bases, 7 bases remained unmatched. The CDR3 contains 15 residues. Germline assignment: CDR1 SEHNR and CDR2 FQNEAQ (reference sequence). The CDR3 region has the DNA TGTGCCAGCAGCCTTGGACAGGGGACGGCAGATACGCAGTATTTT. It translates to CASSLGQGTADTQYF.

This clonotype has ten or more counts. The chain recombines TRBV2 with TRBJ2-7; 7 bases are a match to TRBD2. Germline trimming cut 8 bases from V and 6 bases from J; bases unmatched to any gene: 19. Germline values: CDR1 SNHLY, CDR2 FYNNEI. This CDR3 has 16 amino acids. CDR3 nucleotide sequence: TGTGCCAGCTCGGGCACCCTTACTAGCGCACTACTCGAGCAGTACTTC. It codes for CASSGTLTSALLEQYF.

In its sample, this clonotype was seen many times. The J gene is TRBJ2-1, the V gene TRBV3-1; 7 bases agree with TRBD1. Unmatched junction bases numbered 3, after V lost 4 bases and J lost 6 bases. This CDR3 comprises 13 residues. Germline loops: CDR1 LGHDT, CDR2 YNNKEL (reference sequence). Here the CDR3 DNA reads TGTGCCAGCAGCCGACAGGGAGTCAATGAGCAGTTCTTC. As protein: CASSRQGVNEQFF.

The table lists this clonotype with many counts. V usage is TRBV5-4 and J usage is TRBJ1-1, with a possible D match to TRBD1 (5 bases). V was cut by 4 bases and J by 4 bases, with 8 bases left in between. The CDR3 runs to 12 residues. The germline V gene has CDR1 SGHNT and CDR2 YYREEE (reference sequence). As DNA, the CDR3 is TGTGCCAGCAGCCGGGGCTTCACTGAAGCTTTCTTT. It specifies CASSRGFTEAFF.

This clonotype was observed many times. V is TRBV14 and J is TRBJ1-1; TRBD1 is a possible D gene (6 bases). Looked up from germline, CDR1 is SGHDN and CDR2 is FVKESK. Trimming pared 0 bases from V and 0 bases from J, leaving 11 bases between. This CDR3 spans 16 amino acids. This CDR3 is CASSQDRGAVNTEAFF. The CDR3 DNA reads as TGTGCCAGCAGCCAAGATAGGGGGGCAGTGAACACTGAAGCTTTCTTT.

This chain links TRBV3-1 with TRBJ1-2; 8 nucleotides align to TRBD1. Trimming removed 6 bases from V and 2 bases from J; junction bases left unmatched: 8. Germline-derived CDR1 and CDR2 are LGHDT and YNNKEL (reference sequence). This CDR3 comprises 15 residues. The DNA for the CDR3 is TGTGCCAGCAGGTACTCGGACAGGGAGAACTATGGCTACACCTTC. The encoded protein is CASRYSDRENYGYTF. Together with reference TRBV3-1 and TRBJ1-2, the CDR3 gives the full variable domain: DTAVSQTPKYLVTQMGNDKSIKCEQNLGHDTMYWYKQDSKKFLKIMFSYNNKELIINETVPNRFSPKSPDKAHLNLHINSLELGDSAVYFCASRYSDRENYGYTFGSGTRLTVV.

Notes on this clonotype: This may arise from a read error, as a much more abundant clone is one base away. The chain combines TRBV29-1 with TRBJ2-7, with a tentative D call TRBD2 (6 bases). The germline CDR1 and CDR2 sequences are SQVTM and ANQGSEA. Deletions cut 1 base from V and 7 bases from J, with 20 bases between. The CDR3 covers 15 residues. As DNA, the CDR3 is TGCAGCGTTGAAGGACCGGGACTGGGAGTTAATGAGCAGTACTTC. This codes for CSVEGPGLGVNEQYF.

This chain links TRBV4-2 with TRBJ1-5; perhaps TRBD1 as D (5 bases). The CDR3 is made up of 15 amino acids. The ends were cut back, 0 bases at V and 6 bases at J, with 12 bases in the middle. The germline V gene has CDR1 LGHNA and CDR2 YNFKEQ. The CDR3 nucleotides are TGTGCCAGCAGCCAAGATCGGGGGGTTGGTCAGCCCCAGCATTTT. Translating it yields CASSQDRGVGQPQHF.

Ten or more counts support this clonotype. V and J are TRBV14 and TRBJ1-4; D ambiguous. V was cut by 4 bases and J by 5 bases, with 14 bases left in between. The CDR3 runs 15 residues. From germline, CDR1 is SGHDN and CDR2 FVKESK. CDR3 coding DNA: TGTGCCAGCAGCCGGCGGGCAGGATTAAATGAAAAACTGTTTTTT. Translation gives CASSRRAGLNEKLFF.

The chain couples TRBV20-1 to TRBJ2-5; D not resolved. Germline CDR1 reads DFQATT; CDR2 reads SNEGSKA (reference sequence). The CDR3 totals 12 residues. Trimming left V 2 bases short and J 2 bases short, with 6 bases between. The CDR3 DNA reads TGCAGTGCTAGAAAACAGCAAGAGACCCAGTACTTC. Protein: CSARKQQETQYF.

This clonotype has more than one count but fewer than ten. V and J are TRBV20-1 and TRBJ2-5; 9 bases map to TRBD2. Germline V gene data show CDR1 as DFQATT and CDR2 as SNEGSKA (reference sequence). There are 15 residues in the CDR3. The CDR3 coding sequence is TGCAGCGGTAAAAATAGCGGGAGCGGGGAAGAGACCCAGTACTTC. Protein sequence: CSGKNSGSGEETQYF.

Many counts were recorded for this clonotype. The junction departs from the called germline gene at one end, perhaps through a read error. The V call is TRBV11-2, the J call TRBJ2-2; D tentatively fits TRBD1 or TRBD2 (5 bases each). The CDR3 runs 15 residues. Germline lookup yields CDR1 SGHAT and CDR2 FQNNGV. CDR3 sequence (DNA): TGTGCCAGCACCCCGGGACCCAAAAACATCGGGGAGCTGTTTTTT. Translation gives CASTPGPKNIGELFF.

Details on this clonotype: This may arise from a read error, as a much more abundant clone is one base away. The chain has TRBV11-2 and TRBJ2-5; tentatively, D is TRBD1 (8 bases). This CDR3 contains 20 residues. The germline gives CDR1 SGHAT, CDR2 FQNNGV. This chain's CDR3 is CASSLNMPGGWGGRQEIQYF. The CDR3 nucleotides are TGTGCCAGCAGCTTGAACATGCCAGGGGGCTGGGGAGGGCGCCAAGAGATCCAGTACTTC.

This clonotype was observed at least ten times. The rearrangement links TRBV12-3 or TRBV12-4 to TRBJ2-2, with a weak D call TRBD1 (7 bases). V was pared by 3 bases and J by 0 bases, with 17 bases between. The CDR3 contains 18 residues. The CDR3 reads CASSFRSGGYSNTGELFF. The CDR3 DNA sequence: TGTGCCAGCAGTTTCCGGTCAGGGGGGTACTCGAACACCGGGGAGCTGTTTTTT.

The table lists this clonotype with many counts. CDR3 sequence reads: CASSLAPDRGSYEQYF. CDR3 sequence (DNA): TGTGCCAGCAGTTTAGCGCCGGACAGGGGGAGCTACGAGCAGTACTTC. The gene calls are TRBV12-3 or TRBV12-4 and TRBJ2-7; 10 bases match TRBD1. V dropped 0 bases and J dropped 3; count of bases not matched to a gene: 5. This CDR3 contains 16 residues.

Concerning this clonotype: It differs at one base from a far larger clone, so likely a read error. This chain uses TRBV6-5 with TRBJ1-1; D unresolved. Germline V lookup: CDR1 MNHEY, CDR2 SVGAGI. The CDR3 totals 15 residues. V was trimmed by 4 bases and J by 4 bases, leaving 16 bases between them. As DNA, the CDR3 is TGTGCCAGCAGTTTGAGGGCAGGCTTGAGCACTGAAGCTTTCTTT. Residues: CASSLRAGLSTEAFF.

This clonotype was detected many times. The chain is built from TRBV27 and TRBJ2-3; D is unclear. The CDR3 extends over 15 amino acids. V was pared by 3 bases and J by 0 bases, with 10 bases between. Germline V gene lookup returns CDR1 MNHEY and CDR2 SMNVEV (reference sequence). The CDR3 DNA reads as TGTGCCAGCAGTTTCTTCGCGGAGAGCACAGATACGCAGTATTTT. Protein: CASSFFAESTDTQYF.

This clonotype was counted at least ten times. This chain uses TRBV6-2 or TRBV6-3 with TRBJ2-1; D remains ambiguous. Germline V gene data show CDR1 as MNHEY and CDR2 as SVGEGT. Trimming pared 5 bases from V and 10 bases from J, leaving 18 bases between. The CDR3 length is 14 residues. CDR3 in DNA: TGTGCCAGCAGTGAATTCGGAGTTTTGTTGGAGCAGTTCTTC. This encodes CASSEFGVLLEQFF.

At least ten counts were recorded for this clonotype. The gene calls are TRBV5-5 and TRBJ1-3, with 7 positions matching TRBD1. Losses at the gene ends were 0 bases for V and 7 bases for J; bases not matched to a gene: 22. The CDR3 length is 20 residues. Germline CDR1 and CDR2: SGHKS and YYEKEE (reference sequence). The CDR3 nucleotides are TGTGCCAGCAGCTTGGACAGGGGCATTCTCGAGTTTCGGGGATCCAACACCATATATTTT. Translated, it gives CASSLDRGILEFRGSNTIYF. Complete variable domain (other parts from reference TRBV5-5 and TRBJ1-3): DAGVTQSPTHLIKTRGQQVTLRCSPISGHKSVSWYQQVLGQGPQFIFQYYEKEERGRGNFPDRFSARQFPNYSSELNVNALLLGDSALYLCASSLDRGILEFRGSNTIYFGEGSWLTVV.

This clonotype was counted only a few times. The chain links TRBV6-5 to TRBJ1-1; D is perhaps TRBD1 (5 bases). The CDR3 consists of 15 residues. Germline CDR1 MNHEY, CDR2 SVGAGI. V lost 2 bases, J lost 3 bases, and 13 bases lay in between. The CDR3 is CASSYVRQQDTEAFF. CDR3 nucleotide sequence: TGTGCCAGCAGTTACGTTCGACAACAGGACACTGAAGCTTTCTTT.

The sample holds many counts of this clonotype. The J gene is TRBJ2-7, the V gene TRBV28, with 8 bases fitting TRBD2. This CDR3 is built from 14 residues. Per germline, CDR1 MDHEN and CDR2 SYDVKM. After removal of 2 bases from V and 1 base from J, the junction contained 1 base not matched to a gene. The chain's CDR3 is CASSLIAGSYEQYF. The CDR3, as DNA: TGTGCCAGCAGTTTAATAGCGGGGTCCTACGAGCAGTACTTC.

For this clonotype: A read error may be the cause here, since a much bigger clone is one base away. V usage is TRBV30 and J usage is TRBJ1-1; D unclear. Trimming took 5 bases from V and 3 from J, leaving 10 bases between them. This CDR3 contains 12 residues. Germline V gene sequence: CDR1 GTSNPN, CDR2 SVGIG (reference sequence). CDR3 sequence: CAWLSMDTEAFF. The CDR3 DNA is TGTGCCTGGCTGTCGATGGACACTGAAGCTTTCTTT.

This clonotype appeared a few times. This chain links TRBV14 with TRBJ2-7, with 7 bases lining up with TRBD2. CDR3 length equals 16 residues. Germline V lookup: CDR1 SGHDN, CDR2 FVKESK. V was pared by 0 bases and J by 5 bases, with 10 bases of the junction left unmatched. This chain's CDR3 is CASSQDGLVPHHEQYF. The CDR3 region has the DNA TGTGCCAGCAGCCAAGACGGACTAGTCCCACACCACGAGCAGTACTTC.

This clonotype came up many times. The rearrangement links TRBV12-3 or TRBV12-4 to TRBJ1-5; D is uncertain. The CDR3 has 14 residues. Trimming pared 2 bases from V and 0 bases from J, leaving 5 bases between. The CDR3 nucleotides are TGTGCCAGCAGTTTATGGTATAGCAATCAGCCCCAGCATTTT. Amino acids: CASSLWYSNQPQHF.